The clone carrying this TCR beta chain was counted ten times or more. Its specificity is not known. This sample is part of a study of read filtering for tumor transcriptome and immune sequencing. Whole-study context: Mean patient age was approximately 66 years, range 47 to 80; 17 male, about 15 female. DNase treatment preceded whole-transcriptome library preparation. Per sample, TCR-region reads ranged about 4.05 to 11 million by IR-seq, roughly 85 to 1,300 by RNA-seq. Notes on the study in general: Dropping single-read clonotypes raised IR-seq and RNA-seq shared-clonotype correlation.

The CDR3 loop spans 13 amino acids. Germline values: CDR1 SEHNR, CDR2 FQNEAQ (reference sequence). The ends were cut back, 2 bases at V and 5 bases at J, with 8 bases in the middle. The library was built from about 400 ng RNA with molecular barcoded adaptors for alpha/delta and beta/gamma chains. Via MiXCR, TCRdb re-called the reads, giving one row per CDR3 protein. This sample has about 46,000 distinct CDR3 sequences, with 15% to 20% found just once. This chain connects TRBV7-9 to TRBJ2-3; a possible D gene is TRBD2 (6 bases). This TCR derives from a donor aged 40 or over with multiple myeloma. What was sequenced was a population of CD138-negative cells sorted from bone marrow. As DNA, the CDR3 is TGTGCCAGCAGCTTATTGGGAGGAGATACGCAGTATTTT. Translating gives CASSLLGGDTQYF.